This T cell receptor beta chain stems from a study of blood T cell repertoires in COVID-19. Overall study context: PBMCs, B-cell-depleted T cells, or T cells were the source of the cDNA or gDNA that made up the material.

Sequencing was performed with immunoSEQ multiplex PCR; in TCRdb, only in-frame clones are kept and a portion is missing. The sample lists over 95,000 clones, 81% occurring once. The material sequenced was peripheral blood. The TCR comes from a man aged 45 to 65 with acute or convalescent COVID-19.

CDR3 region: CASSALRAGGTYYEQYF. The CDR3 bases are TGTGCCAGTAGTGCTCTGCGAGCGGGGGGCACTTACTACGAGCAGTACTTC. This sequence joins TRBV19 and TRBJ2-7; TRBD2 matches 9 bases. From germline, CDR1 is LNHDA and CDR2 SQIVND (reference sequence). The CDR3 runs 17 residues. Unmatched junction bases numbered 14, after V lost 5 bases and J lost 3 bases.